This record concerns one TCR beta chain sequence. Trimming removed 3 bases at V and 1 base at J, with 9 bases between. The germline V gene encodes CDR1 MGHRA and CDR2 YSYEKL. The length of the CDR3 is 14 residues. Recovered status applied to Cohort 3 donors who had two consecutive negative PCRs. It also applied to those with clearance or with symptom resolution. The data originate from a study of blood T cell repertoires in COVID-19. Study overall: Acute and convalescent COVID-19 specimens originated in the United States, Italy and Spain.

TCRdb's copy holds only in-frame clones and misses some; the assay was immunoSEQ multiplex PCR. The data hold almost 500,000 clones, with more than 85% observed a single time. The chain is built from TRBV4-1 and TRBJ1-1; D uncertain. The TCR was taken from a woman in her sixties who had recovered from COVID-19. Source material: PBMCs or T cells enriched from blood (not recorded which). CDR3 residues: CASSHFQRNTEAFF. The CDR3 DNA reads TGCGCCAGCAGCCATTTTCAGCGGAACACTGAAGCTTTCTTT.